The TCR beta chain under discussion was sequenced for a study of blood T cells in healthy people across ages. This CDR3 spans 13 amino acids. Trimming removed 6 bases from V and 12 bases from J, with 20 bases in between. CDR1 is DFQATT, CDR2 SNEGSKA, per germline (reference sequence). Study findings and constraints: With naive T cell percentage, TCR beta diversity showed a strong correlation.

The use of a sample-barcoded 5' primer and a J-beta primer mix characterized a second PCR of roughly 7 to 11 cycles. Per sample, CDR3-containing paired-end reads numbered at least 2.5 million. TCRdb re-analysed the 5' RACE reads in MiXCR, keeping a single row per CDR3 protein. Among over 1.5 million distinct CDR3 sequences listed, 40% to 55% were seen once. Comment on this clonotype: Its antigen is not known.

Sequencing was carried out using blood. This receptor was obtained from a woman aged 40 to 50 in good health. The chain joins TRBV20-1 to TRBJ1-4; TRBD1 is a possible D gene (5 bases). The CDR3 DNA is TGCAGTGCCAAGCAGGGAGTCGGCGAAGAACTGTTTTTT. Amino acid sequence: CSAKQGVGEELFF.